The 29 T cell receptor beta chains presented below share a single source sample, sequenced in a study of PD-1 blockade in classical Hodgkin lymphoma. Each of the patients experienced relapse following autologous stem cell transplantation, and their brentuximab vedotin exposure differed. Produced via immunoSEQ multiplex PCR; TCRdb's table is partial and in-frame only. The table includes roughly 10,000 clones, 76% detected once. The sequencing used peripheral blood mononuclear cells (PBMCs), collected at baseline. These TCRs come from a human donor with classical Hodgkin lymphoma.

The chain recombines TRBV7-9 with TRBJ2-7; D may be TRBD2 (6 bases). CDR3 length: 15 amino acids. V lost 4 bases to trimming and J lost 4 bases, with 17 bases between them. Germline CDR1 and CDR2: SEHNR and FQNEAQ (reference sequence). The CDR3 loop reads CASSSTSGLGYEQYF. CDR3 nucleotides: TGTGCCAGCAGCTCAACGAGCGGGCTGGGGTACGAGCAGTACTTC.

This clone was seen a handful of times. The J gene is TRBJ2-1, the V gene TRBV15; D assignment may be TRBD1 or TRBD2 (6 bases each). Germline loops: CDR1 LNHNV, CDR2 YYDKDF (reference sequence). Trimming removed 1 base at V and 10 bases at J, with 17 bases between. CDR3 length: 15 residues. For the CDR3, the DNA is TGTGCCACCAGCAGAGCTAGGGGGACTGTACCAGAGCAGTTCTTC. This codes for CATSRARGTVPEQFF.

CDR3 nucleotide sequence: TGTGCCAGCACCGAGACTAGCGTTAACTACGAGCAGTACTTC. It encodes CASTETSVNYEQYF. This rearrangement joins TRBV6-6 to TRBJ2-7; 8 bases align to TRBD2. Germline V gene lookup returns CDR1 MNHNY and CDR2 SVGAGI (reference sequence). With V trimmed by 7 bases and J by 3 bases, 8 bases remained unmatched. The CDR3 has 14 residues.

The chain links TRBV7-2 to TRBJ1-1, with no clear D. This CDR3 spans 15 amino acids. Trimming stripped 1 base from V and 2 bases from J, with 11 bases between. The germline V gene encodes CDR1 SGHTA and CDR2 FQGNSA. Here the CDR3 DNA reads TGTGCCAGCAGCTTAGGACTCACTATAAACACTGAAGCTTTCTTT. Its translation: CASSLGLTINTEAFF.

On this clone: The sample contains more than one DNA sequence encoding this CDR3. The chain is built from TRBV28 and TRBJ1-2; 10 positions agree with TRBD1. The CDR3 contains 18 residues. The V segment lost 6 bases and the J segment 7 bases; nucleotides outside the gene matches: 20. Germline values: CDR1 MDHEN, CDR2 SYDVKM. The CDR3 DNA reads TGTGCCAGCAGCACTTGGACAGGGGGATCTGTTTCCTACTTTGGCTACACCTTC. Translating it yields CASSTWTGGSVSYFGYTF.

The chain carries TRBV10-3 and TRBJ2-2; perhaps TRBD1 as D (6 bases). The V end was cut by 6 bases, the J end by 6 bases, with 23 bases between. The CDR3 is 17 residues long. Germline V lookup: CDR1 ENHRY, CDR2 SYGVKD. CDR3 amino acids: CAISSITGIANAGELFF. The CDR3 DNA reads TGTGCCATCAGCTCGATTACAGGGATAGCGAATGCCGGGGAGCTGTTTTTT.

This clone has more than one count but fewer than ten. J is TRBJ1-1 and V is TRBV20-1; D unclear. Trimming stripped 4 bases from V and 1 base from J, with 4 bases between. In germline, CDR1 is DFQATT, CDR2 SNEGSKA (reference sequence). The CDR3 consists of 11 residues. CDR3 DNA sequence: TGCAGTGCTAAAAGGAACACTGAAGCTTTCTTT. Translation: CSAKRNTEAFF.

The genes are TRBV15 and TRBJ1-5, with D maybe TRBD1 (5 bases). This CDR3 comprises 13 residues. Trimming cost V 8 bases and J 3 bases, with 11 bases left between them. CDR1 LNHNV and CDR2 YYDKDF come from the germline V gene (reference sequence). The CDR3, as DNA: TGTGCCACCTCACAGACAGACAATCAGCCCCAGCATTTT. This gives the protein CATSQTDNQPQHF.

J is TRBJ2-7 and V is TRBV18; TRBD1 aligns across 11 bases. The J segment lost 2 bases and the V segment lost 4 bases, leaving 4 bases of the junction unmatched. Germline lookup yields CDR1 KGHSH and CDR2 LQKENI. The CDR3 is made up of 15 amino acids. The CDR3 DNA reads TGTGCCAGCTCACTAGGGACAGGGGGACCCTACGAGCAGTACTTC. Translation gives CASSLGTGGPYEQYF.

This chain uses TRBV7-7 with TRBJ2-2, with 8 bases fitting TRBD2. V dropped 10 bases and J dropped 6; count of bases not matched to a gene: 13. Germline loops: CDR1 SSHAT, CDR2 FNYEAQ (reference sequence). CDR3 length: 15 amino acids. CDR3 protein: CATRRGSGSPGELFF. DNA of the CDR3: TGTGCCACCCGCCGGGGGAGCGGGAGTCCCGGGGAGCTGTTTTTT.

The V call is TRBV5-1, the J call TRBJ1-6; 8 nucleotides agree with TRBD1. The germline V gene encodes CDR1 SGHRS and CDR2 YFSETQ. J lost 10 bases, V lost 4 bases, and 7 bases had no gene match. CDR3 length: 14 amino acids. The chain's CDR3 is CASSRGQGRSPLHF. The CDR3, as DNA: TGCGCCAGCAGCAGAGGACAGGGCCGATCACCCCTCCACTTT.

CDR3 region: CASSEYTTTRYF. CDR3 bases: TGCGCCAGCAGTGAGTACACCACAACTCGGTACTTC. This chain links TRBV10-2 with TRBJ2-7; D is ambiguous. The CDR3 contains 12 residues. Germline values: CDR1 WSHSY, CDR2 SAAADI. V lost 1 base and J lost 12, with 13 bases in between.

This clone was counted between two and nine times. This chain links TRBV18 with TRBJ1-1; a weak D match, TRBD1 (6 bases). The CDR3 consists of 13 residues. The ends were cut back, 6 bases at V and 8 bases at J, with 16 bases in the middle. The germline CDR1 and CDR2 sequences are KGHSH and LQKENI. The CDR3 sequence: CASSPDEQGEAFF. For the CDR3, the DNA is TGTGCCAGCTCCCCAGATGAACAGGGAGAAGCTTTCTTT.

Only a few counts were recorded for this clone. V gene TRBV2 combines with J gene TRBJ1-5; no clear D gene. Germline V lookup: CDR1 SNHLY, CDR2 FYNNEI. The germline V and J ends were trimmed by 3 bases and 6 bases, with 12 bases remaining between them. The length of the CDR3 is 14 residues. This CDR3 reads CASSESRVSQPQHF. The CDR3 DNA sequence: TGTGCCAGCAGTGAGTCGAGGGTGAGTCAGCCCCAGCATTTT.

This sequence joins TRBV19 and TRBJ2-2; D gene ambiguous. Per germline, CDR1 LNHDA and CDR2 SQIVND (reference sequence). Trimming took off 6 bases at V and 5 bases at J, with 7 bases between the two ends. This CDR3 contains 12 residues. CDR3 DNA sequence: TGTGCCAGTAGCATAAGGACCGGGGAGCTGTTTTTT. This sequence encodes CASSIRTGELFF. The variable domain in full, with the rest retrieved from reference TRBV19 and TRBJ2-2, is DGGITQSPKYLFRKEGQNVTLSCEQNLNHDAMYWYRQDPGQGLRLIYYSQIVNDFQKGDIAEGYSVSREKKESFPLTVTSAQKNPTAFYLCASSIRTGELFFGEGSRLTVL.

The V call is TRBV6-5, the J call TRBJ2-1; a possible D gene is TRBD2 (5 bases). The ends were cut back, 4 bases at V and 9 bases at J, with 10 bases in the middle. Germline V gives CDR1 MNHEY, CDR2 SVGAGI. CDR3 size: 12 residues. The DNA of the CDR3 is TGTGCCAGCAGTTCCCTAGAGGGTGAGCAGTTCTTC. Residues: CASSSLEGEQFF.

The V call is TRBV5-4, the J call TRBJ1-1; 7 bases fit TRBD1. J lost 0 bases, V lost 4 bases, and 6 bases had no gene match. This CDR3 region has 15 residues. Germline V gives CDR1 SGHNT, CDR2 YYREEE (reference sequence). The CDR3 DNA sequence: TGTGCCAGCAGCGAACAGGGGCGGGTGAACACTGAAGCTTTCTTT. This codes for CASSEQGRVNTEAFF.

The J gene is TRBJ1-2, the V gene TRBV18; tentatively, D is TRBD1 (6 bases). The CDR3 is made up of 13 amino acids. CDR1 is KGHSH and CDR2 is LQKENI in the germline V gene. V shed 1 base and J shed 4 bases, with 7 bases lying between them. CDR3 amino acids: CASSPQDSYGYTF. DNA of the CDR3: TGTGCCAGCTCACCACAGGACAGCTATGGCTACACCTTC.

The CDR3 DNA follows: TGTGCCAGCACCCGGTCGGTCCTAGGATCCGAAAGCTACACCTTC. Protein product: CASTRSVLGSESYTF. The V gene is TRBV6-6, the J gene TRBJ1-2; D is uncertain. CDR1 is MNHNY, CDR2 SVGAGI, per germline (reference sequence). V lost 7 bases to trimming and J lost 9 bases, with 24 bases between them. The CDR3 is 15 residues long.

This clone was detected once. V and J are TRBV29-1 and TRBJ2-1, with 11 bases that match TRBD2. Germline V lookup: CDR1 SQVTM, CDR2 ANQGSEA. The CDR3 has 14 residues. After removal of 5 bases from V and 6 bases from J, the junction contained 6 bases not matched to a gene. CDR3 nucleotide sequence: TGCAGCGTTACCGGGACTAGCGGACGCAATGAGCAGTTCTTC. Translation gives CSVTGTSGRNEQFF.

The rearrangement links TRBV7-9 to TRBJ2-3; 7 positions match TRBD2. With V trimmed by 5 bases and J by 0 bases, 11 bases remained unmatched. The V gene's germline CDR1 is SEHNR and CDR2 FQNEAQ (reference sequence). The CDR3 loop spans 17 amino acids. The CDR3 spells CASSPSLSGMSTDTQYF. CDR3 bases: TGTGCCAGCAGCCCTAGCCTGAGCGGGATGAGCACAGATACGCAGTATTTT.

This chain links TRBV11-2 with TRBJ2-3; 10 positions match TRBD2. The CDR3 runs 16 residues. The V segment lost 5 bases and the J segment 6 bases; nucleotides outside the gene matches: 11. Germline CDR1 reads SGHAT; CDR2 reads FQNNGV. The CDR3 DNA is TGTGCCAGCAGCCCCCGACTAGCGGGCCCCGGCGATACGCAGTATTTT. Protein product: CASSPRLAGPGDTQYF.

The chain links TRBV19 to TRBJ2-7; D gene uncertain. The ends were cut back, 1 base at V and 9 bases at J, with 7 bases in the middle. There are 11 residues in the CDR3. Per the germline V gene, CDR1 is LNHDA and CDR2 is SQIVND (reference sequence). CDR3 DNA sequence: TGTGCCAGTAGTATAGGTTCCGTGCAGTACTTC. Amino acid sequence: CASSIGSVQYF.

This clone showed up just once. The chain uses TRBV6-6 and TRBJ2-7; 10 bases line up with TRBD1. V was pared by 5 bases and J by 0 bases, with 4 bases of the junction left unmatched. Germline CDR1 is MNHNY and CDR2 is SVGAGI (reference sequence). The length of the CDR3 is 15 residues. CDR3 nucleotides: TGTGCCAGCAGTAAGGGACAGGGGAGCTCCTACGAGCAGTACTTC. Translated: CASSKGQGSSYEQYF.

This clone was observed a handful of times. The CDR3, as DNA: TGTGCCAGCAGCGTAGTAGCGGGACAGATAGCAGATACGCAGTATTTT. It specifies CASSVVAGQIADTQYF. The V and J genes are TRBV9 and TRBJ2-3, with D perhaps TRBD2 (8 bases). V shed 0 bases and J shed 4 bases, with 15 bases lying between them. Germline V gene data show CDR1 as SGDLS and CDR2 as YYNGEE. The CDR3 sequence is 16 residues long.

The chain is built from TRBV4-1 and TRBJ2-5, with 10 nucleotides matching TRBD2. The CDR3 runs to 16 residues. The germline gives CDR1 MGHRA, CDR2 YSYEKL. V shed 3 bases, J shed 3 bases, and the junction held 7 bases outside the gene matches. The CDR3 DNA reads TGCGCCAGCAGCCATCCGGGACTAGCGAGTGAAGAGACCCAGTACTTC. It yields the protein CASSHPGLASEETQYF.

The chain combines TRBV2 with TRBJ2-7, with 9 bases matching TRBD1. From germline, CDR1 is SNHLY and CDR2 FYNNEI. V dropped 4 bases and J dropped 3; count of bases not matched to a gene: 4. This CDR3 comprises 14 residues. CDR3 in amino acids: CASSVATGGYEQYF. CDR3 DNA sequence: TGTGCCAGCAGTGTGGCGACAGGGGGCTACGAGCAGTACTTC. Using reference TRBV2 and TRBJ2-7 for the parts outside the CDR3, the full variable domain is EPEVTQTPSHQVTQMGQEVILRCVPISNHLYFYWYRQILGQKVEFLVSFYNNEISEKSEIFDDQFSVERPDGSNFTLKIRSTKLEDSAMYFCASSVATGGYEQYFGPGTRLTVT.

The rearrangement uses TRBV4-2 and TRBJ2-1; 9 bases are a match to TRBD2. Trimming took 0 bases from V and 8 from J; bases not matched to a gene: 11. CDR1 is LGHNA and CDR2 is YNFKEQ in the germline V gene. CDR3 length: 17 residues. CDR3 region: CASSQDSGSRGSDEQFF. In DNA form, the CDR3 reads TGTGCCAGCAGCCAAGATAGCGGGAGTAGGGGGAGCGATGAGCAGTTCTTC.

The chain employs TRBV2 and TRBJ1-1; D remains unclear. This CDR3 region has 17 residues. The V gene's germline CDR1 is SNHLY and CDR2 FYNNEI. The V gene lost 0 bases and the J gene lost 0 bases, with 14 bases spanning the gap. The CDR3 coding sequence is TGTGCCAGCAGTGAAGCGCTTCGCAGACGGCTGAACACTGAAGCTTTCTTT. It translates to CASSEALRRRLNTEAFF. Based on the CDR3 plus reference TRBV2 and TRBJ1-1, the full variable domain is EPEVTQTPSHQVTQMGQEVILRCVPISNHLYFYWYRQILGQKVEFLVSFYNNEISEKSEIFDDQFSVERPDGSNFTLKIRSTKLEDSAMYFCASSEALRRRLNTEAFFGQGTRLTVV.